These 24 T cell receptor beta chains were sequenced from one sample in a study of OX40 agonist ivuxolimab in advanced cancers. The protocol was immunoSEQ multiplex PCR, while the TCRdb copy is restricted to in-frame clones and leaves out a portion. The sample includes approximately 76,000 clones, approximately 85% of them seen just once. Material: CD4+ or CD8+ T cells sorted from blood, obtained in a trial of the OX40 agonist ivuxolimab. All receptors come from an adult with an advanced solid tumor such as melanoma, head and neck, liver or kidney cancer.

The J gene is TRBJ1-2, the V gene TRBV7-3, with 10 bases aligning to TRBD1. Germline loops: CDR1 SGHTA, CDR2 FQGTGA. The CDR3 sequence is 14 residues long. V lost 5 bases and J lost 7; bases outside the gene matches: 7. The CDR3 nucleotides are TGTGCCAGCAGCGATGGGACAGGGGCTTTTGGCTACACCTTC. It specifies CASSDGTGAFGYTF.

The V call is TRBV6-5, the J call TRBJ1-1; D call uncertain. The CDR3 contains 15 residues. Germline V gene lookup returns CDR1 MNHEY and CDR2 SVGAGI. V was cut by 5 bases and J by 1 base, with 14 bases left in between. DNA of the CDR3: TGTGCCAGCAGTCGCTATCGACCGGAGAACACTGAAGCTTTCTTT. The encoded protein is CASSRYRPENTEAFF.

The rearrangement uses TRBV12-2 and TRBJ2-3; TRBD2, the table's D call, lacks a check against the DNA. TRBV12-2 is a pseudogene segment. CDR3 length: 17 amino acids. In nucleotides, the CDR3 is TGTGCAAGTCGCTTACCCCCGTCCCGGGATAGTCCCGGGGGGCAGTATTTT. This sequence encodes CASRLPPSRDSPGGQYF.

The V gene is TRBV7-9, the J gene TRBJ2-2; 7 nucleotides line up with TRBD2. Germline V gives CDR1 SEHNR, CDR2 FQNEAQ (reference sequence). The CDR3 runs to 19 residues. V was clipped by 3 bases and J by 11 bases; unmatched bases: 24. Here the CDR3 reads CASSFRMLGAERGVPELFF. For the CDR3, the DNA is TGTGCCAGCAGCTTTCGAATGTTGGGAGCGGAACGGGGGGTCCCCGAGCTGTTTTTT.

The rearrangement joins TRBV7-2 to TRBJ2-1; perhaps TRBD2 as D (5 bases). CDR3 length: 12 residues. The V gene's germline CDR1 is SGHTA and CDR2 FQGNSA. Trimming left V 4 bases short and J 11 bases short, with 12 bases between. CDR3 sequence: CASSWTLAKQFF. CDR3 coding DNA: TGTGCCAGCAGCTGGACCCTAGCTAAGCAGTTCTTC. Full variable domain (missing parts from reference TRBV7-2 and TRBJ2-1): GAGVSQSPSNKVTEKGKDVELRCDPISGHTALYWYRQSLGQGLEFLIYFQGNSAPDKSGLPSDRFSAERTGGSVSTLTIQRTQQEDSAVYLCASSWTLAKQFFGPGTRLTVL.

The chain employs TRBV19 and TRBJ1-2; 8 bases line up with TRBD1. Germline V gives CDR1 LNHDA, CDR2 SQIVND (reference sequence). CDR3 length: 14 residues. Unmatched junction bases numbered 4, after V lost 4 bases and J lost 3 bases. The CDR3 loop reads CASSTKTGDYGYTF. The CDR3, as DNA: TGTGCCAGTAGTACAAAGACAGGGGACTATGGCTACACCTTC.

The chain links TRBV18 to TRBJ2-1; 12 bases match TRBD2. Per the germline V gene, CDR1 is KGHSH and CDR2 is LQKENI. CDR3 size: 21 residues. V shed 5 bases, J shed 7 bases, and the junction held 24 bases outside the gene matches. The CDR3 nucleotides are TGTGCCAGCTCAACCACCGAAGGACTAGCGGGAAGGGGGGCCTCCTTAAATGAGCAGTTCTTC. Translating gives CASSTTEGLAGRGASLNEQFF.

This clone appeared once. V is TRBV19 and J is TRBJ1-2, with D unclear. With 6 bases removed from V and 1 base from J, the gap between germline ends came to 9 bases. The CDR3 extends over 13 amino acids. From germline, CDR1 is LNHDA and CDR2 SQIVND (reference sequence). CDR3 protein: CASSLDGNYGYTF. DNA for the CDR3: TGTGCCAGTAGCTTAGACGGTAACTATGGCTACACCTTC. Together with reference TRBV19 and TRBJ1-2, the CDR3 gives the full variable domain: DGGITQSPKYLFRKEGQNVTLSCEQNLNHDAMYWYRQDPGQGLRLIYYSQIVNDFQKGDIAEGYSVSREKKESFPLTVTSAQKNPTAFYLCASSLDGNYGYTFGSGTRLTVV.

This chain connects TRBV7-3 to TRBJ1-6; 7 bases match TRBD1. Germline V lookup: CDR1 SGHTA, CDR2 FQGTGA. The CDR3 is made up of 13 amino acids. The V segment lost 5 bases and the J segment 8 bases; nucleotides outside the gene matches: 3. The CDR3 reads CASSQQGDSPLHF. The CDR3 DNA is TGTGCCAGCAGCCAGCAGGGGGATTCACCCCTCCACTTT.

The chain couples TRBV29-1 to TRBJ1-2, with 10 positions matching TRBD1. The CDR3 consists of 13 residues. V gave up 2 bases and J gave up 4 bases; unmatched junction bases: 1. The V gene's germline CDR1 is SQVTM and CDR2 ANQGSEA. CDR3 loop: CSVERTGGYGYTF. The DNA of the CDR3 is TGCAGCGTTGAAAGGACAGGGGGCTATGGCTACACCTTC.

This clone is deemed medium-sized. The V and J genes are TRBV4-2 and TRBJ2-2; D perhaps matches TRBD2 (6 bases). The CDR3 is 14 amino acids. The V gene's germline CDR1 is LGHNA and CDR2 YNFKEQ. V lost 4 bases and J lost 5, with 11 bases in between. In DNA, the CDR3 is TGTGCCAGCAGCCTCCAAAGCGGGACCGGGGAGCTGTTTTTT. Translating gives CASSLQSGTGELFF.

The DNA for the CDR3 is TGTGCCAGCTCACCGGGACAGGGACCGAAAGAGCAGTACTTC. Encoded protein: CASSPGQGPKEQYF. The chain carries TRBV18 and TRBJ2-7; 9 nucleotides match TRBD1. Germline-derived CDR1 and CDR2 are KGHSH and LQKENI. The ends lost 3 bases at V and 7 bases at J; junction bases unmatched: 7. The CDR3 is made up of 14 amino acids. Combining the CDR3 with reference TRBV18 and TRBJ2-7 gives the whole variable domain NAGVMQNPRHLVRRRGQEARLRCSPMKGHSHVYWYRQLPEEGLKFMVYLQKENIIDESGMPKERFSAEFPKEGPSILRIQQVVRGDSAAYFCASSPGQGPKEQYFGPGTRLTVT.

The V call is TRBV2, the J call TRBJ1-6, with 11 bases matching TRBD1. J lost 6 bases, V lost 4 bases, and 5 bases had no gene match. The CDR3 runs 16 residues. Germline V gene data show CDR1 as SNHLY and CDR2 as FYNNEI. The CDR3 loop reads CASSGQGQGGNSPLHF. The CDR3 bases are TGTGCCAGCAGTGGCCAGGGACAGGGGGGTAATTCACCCCTCCACTTT. The full variable domain, its missing parts supplied by reference TRBV2 and TRBJ1-6, is EPEVTQTPSHQVTQMGQEVILRCVPISNHLYFYWYRQILGQKVEFLVSFYNNEISEKSEIFDDQFSVERPDGSNFTLKIRSTKLEDSAMYFCASSGQGQGGNSPLHFGNGTRLTVT.

V gene TRBV30 combines with J gene TRBJ2-6; 11 bases are a match to TRBD1. Germline assignment: CDR1 GTSNPN and CDR2 SVGIG (reference sequence). The CDR3 is 20 amino acids. Trimming took 5 bases from V and 3 from J; bases not matched to a gene: 18. The CDR3 nucleotides read TGTGCCTGGGCCCCCGGCGCAGGAGGACAGGGGGCATTTGGGGCCAACGTCCTGACTTTC. It yields the protein CAWAPGAGGQGAFGANVLTF.

The V gene is TRBV10-3, the J gene TRBJ1-1; 7 positions match TRBD1. The trim removed 4 bases at V and 4 bases at J, leaving 3 bases unmatched. Germline-derived CDR1 and CDR2 are ENHRY and SYGVKD. The CDR3 totals 13 residues. The CDR3 is CAISARGVTEAFF. In nucleotides, the CDR3 is TGTGCCATCAGTGCCAGGGGGGTCACTGAAGCTTTCTTT.

The sample holds a few counts of this clone. The V gene is TRBV2, the J gene TRBJ1-2; TRBD1 agrees at 8 bases. Per germline, CDR1 SNHLY and CDR2 FYNNEI. This CDR3 has 14 residues. V lost 8 bases and J lost 4; bases outside the gene matches: 9. CDR3 DNA: TGTGCCAGCCCCGTTGTGGACAGGGCCTATGGCTACACCTTC. Translated: CASPVVDRAYGYTF.

The gene calls are TRBV10-3 and TRBJ2-5; D is possibly TRBD2 (6 bases). The CDR3 totals 22 residues. Germline V gene lookup returns CDR1 ENHRY and CDR2 SYGVKD. Trimming cost V 0 bases and J 3 bases, with 32 bases left between them. The CDR3 nucleotides read TGTGCCATCAGTGAGTCGAAAATATCTACGGCCCGTTGGGGGGAAATGGAAGAGACCCAGTACTTC. Protein product: CAISESKISTARWGEMEETQYF.

The chain combines TRBV7-9 with TRBJ1-1, with a tentative D call TRBD1 (6 bases). The CDR3 has 13 amino acids. Germline values: CDR1 SEHNR, CDR2 FQNEAQ (reference sequence). V was trimmed by 3 bases and J by 7 bases, leaving 12 bases between them. The CDR3 DNA follows: TGTGCCAGCAGCTTGGGGGGCACCGGTGAAGCTTTCTTT. It yields the protein CASSLGGTGEAFF.

The rearrangement uses TRBV7-2 and TRBJ2-7, with a weak D call TRBD1 (6 bases). The V gene's germline CDR1 is SGHTA and CDR2 FQGNSA. V was pared by 5 bases and J by 2 bases, with 13 bases between. The CDR3 contains 14 residues. CDR3 bases: TGTGCCAGCAGCCCAAGACAGGCGCCCTACGAGCAGTACTTC. It specifies CASSPRQAPYEQYF.

CDR3 residues: CASSLGQSGYEQYF. CDR3 nucleotide sequence: TGCGCCAGCAGCTTGGGACAGTCCGGCTACGAGCAGTACTTC. This chain uses TRBV5-1 with TRBJ2-7; a weak D match, TRBD1 (5 bases). The CDR3 loop spans 14 amino acids. CDR1 and CDR2 from the germline V gene are SGHRS and YFSETQ. V gave up 0 bases and J gave up 3 bases, with 10 bases separating them. Full variable domain (rest looked up from reference TRBV5-1 and TRBJ2-7): KAGVTQTPRYLIKTRGQQVTLSCSPISGHRSVSWYQQTPGQGLQFLFEYFSETQRNKGNFPGRFSGRQFSNSRSEMNVSTLELGDSALYLCASSLGQSGYEQYFGPGTRLTVT.

V gene TRBV11-3 combines with J gene TRBJ2-5, with TRBD1 identical over 7 bases. V lost 1 base and J lost 5; bases outside the gene matches: 10. Germline V lookup: CDR1 SGHNT, CDR2 YENEEA. This CDR3 is built from 16 residues. The CDR3 reads CASSLGGRGYGETQYF. CDR3 in DNA: TGTGCCAGCAGCTTAGGAGGCAGGGGGTACGGGGAGACCCAGTACTTC.

The rearrangement links TRBV30 to TRBJ1-2; D unclear. Germline CDR1 is GTSNPN and CDR2 is SVGIG (reference sequence). This CDR3 is built from 13 residues. V lost 1 base, J lost 6 bases, and 12 bases lay in between. CDR3: CAWSGFRVNGYTF. CDR3 nucleotides: TGTGCCTGGAGTGGATTTAGGGTCAATGGCTACACCTTC.

This sequence joins TRBV5-1 and TRBJ1-5; no clear D. CDR1 is SGHRS and CDR2 is YFSETQ in the germline V gene. This CDR3 has 15 amino acids. Between the trimmed V and J ends, which lost 0 bases and 6 bases, there was a span of 13 bases. The CDR3 protein is CASSLGDSRSQPQHF. The CDR3 DNA is TGCGCCAGCAGCTTGGGGGATTCTAGATCTCAGCCCCAGCATTTT.

The chain uses TRBV4-3 and TRBJ2-3; 14 positions agree with TRBD2. Looked up from germline, CDR1 is LGHNA and CDR2 is YSLEER. The CDR3 spans 19 residues. V lost 2 bases and J lost 2; bases outside the gene matches: 9. CDR3 DNA: TGCGCCAGCAGCCAACCGCCAGGACTAGCGGGGGGCAACACAGATACGCAGTATTTT. Protein sequence: CASSQPPGLAGGNTDTQYF.